The following is a TCR beta chain sequence with its context. This record comes from a study of immune characterization of retroperitoneal liposarcoma. CDR1 and CDR2 (germline): MNHNS, SASEGT. This CDR3 comprises 14 residues. V was pared by 7 bases and J by 4 bases, with 7 bases of the junction left unmatched. TCRdb reprocessed the PCR reads via MiXCR and lists one record per CDR3 protein. The sample has about 9,500 distinct CDR3 sequences, around a quarter seen once. The J gene is TRBJ1-2, the V gene TRBV6-1, with 9 bases matching TRBD1. Specimen: tumor tissue. This receptor was identified in a male donor with retroperitoneal liposarcoma. CDR3 residues: CASINRGLPYGYTF. CDR3 coding DNA: TGTGCCAGCATCAACAGGGGGCTACCCTATGGCTACACCTTC.